This TCR beta chain was recovered during a study of cytomegalovirus exposure and HLA in healthy donors. Findings of the study overall: The tendency of first-cohort TCR clusters to co-occur in the 100 to 150 validation repertoires emerged from a later analysis. It was reported that the classifier diagnosed cytomegalovirus status with high specificity and sensitivity in both the original and validation cohorts. In vitro assays verified that three CMV-associated chains recognized CMV antigens specifically.

The V gene's germline CDR1 is MGHRA and CDR2 YSYEKL. The length of the CDR3 is 14 residues. V was shortened by 2 bases and J by 3 bases, with 11 bases between the two germline ends. Comments on this clone: The target antigen is unknown.

Method: immunoSEQ multiplex PCR; TCRdb's copy keeps in-frame clones and lacks some. Among roughly 330,000 clones listed, roughly 87% were seen once. The sequence came from a woman aged 25 to 39 in good health and CMV-seropositive. Sequenced sample: PBMCs. The chain recombines TRBV4-1 with TRBJ2-7; the D is unclear. CDR3 bases: TGCGCCAGCAGCCAATTGGGGTTTGGCTACGAGCAGTACTTC. This codes for CASSQLGFGYEQYF.